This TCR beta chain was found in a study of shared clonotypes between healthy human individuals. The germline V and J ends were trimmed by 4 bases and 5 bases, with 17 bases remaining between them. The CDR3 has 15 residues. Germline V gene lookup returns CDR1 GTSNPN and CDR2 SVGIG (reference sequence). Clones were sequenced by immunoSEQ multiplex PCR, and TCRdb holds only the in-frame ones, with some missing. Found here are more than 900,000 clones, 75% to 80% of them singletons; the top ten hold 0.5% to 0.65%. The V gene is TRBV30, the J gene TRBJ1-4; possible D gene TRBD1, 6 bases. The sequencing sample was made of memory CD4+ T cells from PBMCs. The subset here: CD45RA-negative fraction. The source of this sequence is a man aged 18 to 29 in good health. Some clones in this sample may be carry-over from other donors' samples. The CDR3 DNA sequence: TGTGCCTGGACTAGAGAGGACAGCCGGAATGAAAAACTGTTTTTT. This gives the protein CAWTREDSRNEKLFF.